Listed here are 15 T cell receptor beta chains from one sample, sequenced in a study of response to subunit inactivated influenza vaccine. Each CDR3 protein is one row after TCRdb ran MiXCR on the RT-PCR reads. The table has 550,000 to 650,000 distinct CDR3 sequences, about 12% seen once; the top ten hold 10%. Sample: PBMCs from blood, taken on the day of vaccination. The receptors here all came from a man in his fifties who received an inactivated influenza vaccine.

This clonotype was counted a few times. The chain links TRBV29-1 to TRBJ2-3; D is unresolved. The CDR3 has 13 residues. Germline values: CDR1 SQVTM, CDR2 ANQGSEA. Deletions cut 4 bases from V and 2 bases from J, with 10 bases between. This chain's CDR3 is CSVGGLTTDTQYF. Here the CDR3 DNA reads TGCAGCGTTGGTGGGCTCACCACAGATACGCAGTATTTT.

There are a few counts of this clonotype. The V and J genes are TRBV7-9 and TRBJ1-2; D possibly corresponds to TRBD1 (5 bases). Germline lookup yields CDR1 SEHNR and CDR2 FQNEAQ (reference sequence). The CDR3 has 15 residues. V was shortened by 5 bases and J by 8 bases, with 21 bases between the two germline ends. In DNA, the CDR3 is TGTGCCAGCAGCCCGGGACTCTCGGACCGTGTGGGCTACACCTTC. The encoded protein is CASSPGLSDRVGYTF.

The chain carries TRBV10-3 and TRBJ2-5; 8 nucleotides line up with TRBD2. The CDR3 runs 15 residues. Per germline, CDR1 ENHRY and CDR2 SYGVKD. Trimming at V came to 5 bases and at J to 5 bases, leaving 10 bases not matched to a gene. The CDR3 is CAISLGSGGGETQYF. The DNA for the CDR3 is TGTGCCATCAGTTTAGGCAGCGGCGGGGGGGAGACCCAGTACTTC.

The rearrangement uses TRBV18 and TRBJ2-3, with TRBD1 matching over 10 bases. This CDR3 spans 16 amino acids. From germline, CDR1 is KGHSH and CDR2 LQKENI. V trimming: 1 base; J trimming: 2 bases; junction bases outside the gene matches: 3. The CDR3 DNA sequence: TGTGCCAGCTCACCACGGGACAGGGGAGTCACAGATACGCAGTATTTT. Translated: CASSPRDRGVTDTQYF.

The genes are TRBV27 and TRBJ2-1, with 10 bases aligning to TRBD2. CDR1 and CDR2 from the germline V gene are MNHEY and SMNVEV (reference sequence). The junction had 10 bases not matched to a gene; V was cut back by 6 bases and J by 5 bases. This CDR3 comprises 16 residues. The CDR3 bases are TGTGCCAGCAGAAAGTTAGCGGGGGGACCTAACAATGAGCAGTTCTTC. It yields the protein CASRKLAGGPNNEQFF.

The V gene is TRBV7-9, the J gene TRBJ2-3, with D maybe TRBD1 (6 bases). Germline assignment: CDR1 SEHNR and CDR2 FQNEAQ (reference sequence). V was shortened by 3 bases and J by 3 bases, with 13 bases between the two germline ends. The CDR3 totals 15 residues. In DNA form, the CDR3 reads TGTGCCAGCAGCTTTCAGGGGACGCCAACAGATACGCAGTATTTT. Translating it yields CASSFQGTPTDTQYF.

The genes are TRBV4-1 and TRBJ1-1; 7 bases fit TRBD1. Germline-derived CDR1 and CDR2 are MGHRA and YSYEKL. V lost 3 bases and J lost 5; bases outside the gene matches: 3. CDR3 size: 13 residues. The chain's CDR3 is CASSQLGQTEAFF. CDR3 nucleotides: TGCGCCAGCAGCCAGTTGGGACAGACTGAAGCTTTCTTT.

This clonotype has at least ten counts. This chain joins TRBV29-1 and TRBJ1-1; D call uncertain. The ends were cut back, 0 bases at V and 11 bases at J, with 10 bases in the middle. Germline lookup yields CDR1 SQVTM and CDR2 ANQGSEA. The CDR3 loop spans 11 amino acids. The CDR3 is CSVEDQVLAFF. CDR3 nucleotides: TGCAGCGTTGAAGATCAGGTCTTGGCTTTCTTT. The full variable domain, its missing parts supplied by reference TRBV29-1 and TRBJ1-1, is SAVISQKPSRDICQRGTSLTIQCQVDSQVTMMFWYRQQPGQSLTLIATANQGSEATYESGFVIDKFPISRPNLTFSTLTVSNMSPEDSSIYLCSVEDQVLAFFGQGTRLTVV.

This clonotype was seen a handful of times. The V call is TRBV21-1, the J call TRBJ2-3; TRBD1 is taken as the D call from the table, unchecked against the DNA. TRBV21-1 is termed a pseudogene. The CDR3 consists of 14 residues. The CDR3 sequence: CASSIGGPRDTQYF. The CDR3 nucleotides are TGTGCCAGCAGCATCGGCGGCCCGAGGGATACGCAGTATTTT.

The sample holds a few counts of this clonotype. The genes are TRBV11-3 and TRBJ2-1, with D tentatively TRBD2 (6 bases). CDR1 and CDR2 (germline): SGHNT, YENEEA. Between the trimmed V and J ends, which lost 4 bases and 6 bases, there was a span of 10 bases. This CDR3 is 13 amino acids long. The CDR3 reads CASSSQGGNEQFF. CDR3 sequence (DNA): TGTGCCAGCAGCTCGCAGGGAGGCAATGAGCAGTTCTTC.

The chain employs TRBV7-2 and TRBJ2-5; no definite D call. Looked up from germline, CDR1 is SGHTA and CDR2 is FQGNSA. This CDR3 spans 14 amino acids. Trimming pared 7 bases from V and 1 base from J, leaving 13 bases between. The CDR3: CASNQQNLQETQYF. The CDR3 DNA follows: TGTGCCAGCAACCAGCAGAATCTCCAAGAGACCCAGTACTTC.

Only one count was recorded for this clonotype. This sequence joins TRBV15 and TRBJ2-3; 7 nucleotides match TRBD1. Germline CDR1 LNHNV, CDR2 YYDKDF (reference sequence). The CDR3 is 19 residues long. V gave up 0 bases and J gave up 1 base; unmatched junction bases: 13. The CDR3 is CATSRDSDRLNRGTDTQYF. The CDR3 bases are TGTGCCACCAGCAGAGATTCGGACAGGCTAAACAGGGGCACAGATACGCAGTATTTT.

This clonotype was observed a few times. The CDR3: CASSRPGQGHEQYF. The CDR3 DNA sequence: TGTGCCAGCAGTCGCCCGGGACAGGGACACGAGCAGTACTTC. The chain has TRBV12-3 or TRBV12-4 and TRBJ2-7; 9 bases align to TRBD1. CDR3 size: 14 residues. Trimming at V came to 5 bases and at J to 5 bases, leaving 7 bases not matched to a gene.

This clonotype was seen many times. V usage is TRBV28 and J usage is TRBJ2-3; TRBD2 matches at 12 bases. This CDR3 spans 17 amino acids. Germline CDR1 and CDR2: MDHEN and SYDVKM. The J segment lost 4 bases and the V segment lost 5 bases, leaving 10 bases of the junction unmatched. The CDR3 region is CASSLAGGPRGADTQYF. CDR3 nucleotides: TGTGCCAGCAGTCTAGCGGGAGGGCCGAGGGGGGCAGATACGCAGTATTTT.

This clonotype was picked up a small number of times. The chain employs TRBV21-1 and TRBJ2-1. TRBV21-1 is a recognized pseudogene. There are 12 residues in the CDR3. CDR3 amino acids: CASSKKYNEQFF. For the CDR3, the DNA is TGTGCCAGCAGCAAAAAGTACAATGAGCAGTTCTTC.